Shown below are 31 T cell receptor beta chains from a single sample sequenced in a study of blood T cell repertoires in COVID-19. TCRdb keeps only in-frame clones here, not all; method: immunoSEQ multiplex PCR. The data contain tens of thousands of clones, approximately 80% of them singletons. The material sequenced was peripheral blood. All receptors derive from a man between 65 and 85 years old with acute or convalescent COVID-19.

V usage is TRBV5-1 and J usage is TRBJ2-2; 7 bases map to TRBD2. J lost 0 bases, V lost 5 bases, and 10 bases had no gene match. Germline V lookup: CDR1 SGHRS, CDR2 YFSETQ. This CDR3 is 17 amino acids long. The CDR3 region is CASRVTSQTSNTGELFF. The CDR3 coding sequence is TGCGCCAGCAGGGTGACTAGCCAAACCTCGAACACCGGGGAGCTGTTTTTT.

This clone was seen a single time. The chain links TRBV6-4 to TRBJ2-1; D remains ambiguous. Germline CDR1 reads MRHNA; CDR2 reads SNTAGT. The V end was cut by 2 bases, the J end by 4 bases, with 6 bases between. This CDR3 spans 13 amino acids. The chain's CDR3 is CASSDRLYNEQFF. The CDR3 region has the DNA TGTGCCAGCAGTGACCGGTTGTACAATGAGCAGTTCTTC.

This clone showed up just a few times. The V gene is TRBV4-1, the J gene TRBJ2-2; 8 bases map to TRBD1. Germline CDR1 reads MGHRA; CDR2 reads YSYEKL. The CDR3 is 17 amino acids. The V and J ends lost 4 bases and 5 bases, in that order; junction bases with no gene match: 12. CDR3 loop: CASSLRFGQGGTGELFF. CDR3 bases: TGCGCCAGCAGCCTTCGTTTCGGACAGGGTGGGACCGGGGAGCTGTTTTTT.

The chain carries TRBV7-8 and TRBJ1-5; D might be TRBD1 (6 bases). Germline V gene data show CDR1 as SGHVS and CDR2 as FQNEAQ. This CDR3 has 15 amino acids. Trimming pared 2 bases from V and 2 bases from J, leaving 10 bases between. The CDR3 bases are TGTGCCAGCAGCTTACATACAGGGCGCAATCAGCCCCAGCATTTT. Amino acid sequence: CASSLHTGRNQPQHF.

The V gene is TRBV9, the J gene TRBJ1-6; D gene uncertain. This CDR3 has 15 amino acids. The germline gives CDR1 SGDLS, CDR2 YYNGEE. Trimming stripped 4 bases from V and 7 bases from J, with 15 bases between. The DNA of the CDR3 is TGTGCCAGCAGCCCCCCCCCGGGAACGAATTCACCCCTCCACTTT. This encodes CASSPPPGTNSPLHF.

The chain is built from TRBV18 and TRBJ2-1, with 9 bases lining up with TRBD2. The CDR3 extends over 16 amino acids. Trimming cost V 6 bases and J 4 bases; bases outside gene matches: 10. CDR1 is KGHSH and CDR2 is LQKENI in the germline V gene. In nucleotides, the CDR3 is TGTGCCAGCTCCACAAGCGGGGGGCACTATTACAATGAGCAGTTCTTC. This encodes CASSTSGGHYYNEQFF.

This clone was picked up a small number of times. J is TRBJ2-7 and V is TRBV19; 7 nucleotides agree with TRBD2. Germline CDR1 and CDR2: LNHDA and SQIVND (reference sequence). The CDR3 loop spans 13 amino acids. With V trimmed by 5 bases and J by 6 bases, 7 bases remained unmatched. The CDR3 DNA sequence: TGTGCCAGTAGTGCGGGGGTGGTAGGCGAGCAGTACTTC. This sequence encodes CASSAGVVGEQYF.

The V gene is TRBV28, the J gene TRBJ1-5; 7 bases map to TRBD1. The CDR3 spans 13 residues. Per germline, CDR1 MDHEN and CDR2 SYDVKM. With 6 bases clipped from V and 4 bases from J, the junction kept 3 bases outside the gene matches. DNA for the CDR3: TGTGCCAGCAGCGCAGGGGGGAATCAGCCCCAGCATTTT. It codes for CASSAGGNQPQHF.

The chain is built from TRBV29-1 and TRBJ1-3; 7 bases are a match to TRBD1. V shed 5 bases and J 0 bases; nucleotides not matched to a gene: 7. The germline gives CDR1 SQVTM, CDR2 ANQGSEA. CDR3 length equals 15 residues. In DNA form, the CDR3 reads TGCAGCGTTTCGACAGGGTTGTACTCTGGAAACACCATATATTTT. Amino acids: CSVSTGLYSGNTIYF. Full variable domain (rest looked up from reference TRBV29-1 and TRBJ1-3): SAVISQKPSRDICQRGTSLTIQCQVDSQVTMMFWYRQQPGQSLTLIATANQGSEATYESGFVIDKFPISRPNLTFSTLTVSNMSPEDSSIYLCSVSTGLYSGNTIYFGEGSWLTVV.

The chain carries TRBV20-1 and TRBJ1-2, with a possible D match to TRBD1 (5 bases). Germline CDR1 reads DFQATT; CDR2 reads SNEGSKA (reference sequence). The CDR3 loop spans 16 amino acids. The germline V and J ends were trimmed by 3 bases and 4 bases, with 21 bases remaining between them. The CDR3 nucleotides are TGCAGTGCTAGTAGGGGCCCGGCAAATAGTGTCTATGGCTACACCTTC. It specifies CSASRGPANSVYGYTF.

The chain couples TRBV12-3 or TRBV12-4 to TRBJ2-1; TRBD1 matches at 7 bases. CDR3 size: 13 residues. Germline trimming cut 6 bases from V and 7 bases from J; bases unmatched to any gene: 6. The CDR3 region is CASRKRQGNEQFF. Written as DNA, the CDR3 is TGTGCCAGCAGAAAAAGACAGGGTAATGAGCAGTTCTTC.

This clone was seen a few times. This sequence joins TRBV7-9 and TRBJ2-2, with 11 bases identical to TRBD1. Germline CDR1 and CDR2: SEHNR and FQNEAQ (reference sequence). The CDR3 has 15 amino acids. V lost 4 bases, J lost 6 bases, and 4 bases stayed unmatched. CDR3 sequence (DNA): TGTGCCAGCAGCTGGGGACAGGGGGAGGCCGGGGAGCTGTTTTTT. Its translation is CASSWGQGEAGELFF.

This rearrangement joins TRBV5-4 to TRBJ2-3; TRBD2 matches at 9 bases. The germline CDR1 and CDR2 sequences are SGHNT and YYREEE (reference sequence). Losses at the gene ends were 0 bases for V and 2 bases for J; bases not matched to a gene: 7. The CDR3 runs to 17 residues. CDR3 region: CASSLGGGLAFTDTQYF. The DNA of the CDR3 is TGTGCCAGCAGCTTGGGCGGGGGACTAGCTTTCACAGATACGCAGTATTTT.

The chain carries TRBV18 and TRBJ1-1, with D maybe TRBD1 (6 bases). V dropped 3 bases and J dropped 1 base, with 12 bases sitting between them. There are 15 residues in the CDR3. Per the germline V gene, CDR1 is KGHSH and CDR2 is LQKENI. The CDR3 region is CASSPATGGNTEAFF. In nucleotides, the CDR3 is TGTGCCAGCTCACCGGCGACAGGAGGGAACACTGAAGCTTTCTTT.

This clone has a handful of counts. The CDR3 DNA follows: TGCGCCAGCAGCTTGGCCGGGGGATTCAATCAGCCCCAGCATTTT. It encodes CASSLAGGFNQPQHF. This chain uses TRBV5-1 with TRBJ1-5; weak D call: TRBD1 (5 bases). V gave up 0 bases and J gave up 3 bases, with 10 bases separating them. This CDR3 spans 15 amino acids. From germline, CDR1 is SGHRS and CDR2 YFSETQ. The whole variable domain, filled in from reference TRBV5-1 and TRBJ1-5, reads KAGVTQTPRYLIKTRGQQVTLSCSPISGHRSVSWYQQTPGQGLQFLFEYFSETQRNKGNFPGRFSGRQFSNSRSEMNVSTLELGDSALYLCASSLAGGFNQPQHFGDGTRLSIL.

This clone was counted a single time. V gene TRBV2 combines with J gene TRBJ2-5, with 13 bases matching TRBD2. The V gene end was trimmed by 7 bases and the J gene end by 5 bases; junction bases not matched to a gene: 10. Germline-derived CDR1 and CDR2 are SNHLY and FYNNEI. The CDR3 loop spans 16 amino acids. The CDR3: CASTGLLAGGRETQYF. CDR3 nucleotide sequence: TGTGCCAGCACCGGGTTACTAGCGGGGGGGCGGGAGACCCAGTACTTC.

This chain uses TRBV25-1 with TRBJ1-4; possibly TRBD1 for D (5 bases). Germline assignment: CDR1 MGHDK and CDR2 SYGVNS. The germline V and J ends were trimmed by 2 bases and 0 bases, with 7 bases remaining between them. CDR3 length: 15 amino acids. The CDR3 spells CASSEGHATNEKLFF. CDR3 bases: TGTGCCAGCAGTGAAGGACACGCAACTAATGAAAAACTGTTTTTT.

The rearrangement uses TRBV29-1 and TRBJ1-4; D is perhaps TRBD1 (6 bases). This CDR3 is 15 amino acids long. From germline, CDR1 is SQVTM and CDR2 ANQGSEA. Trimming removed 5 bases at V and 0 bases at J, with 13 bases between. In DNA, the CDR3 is TGCAGCGTTAAAGTCACAGGGACAACTAATGAAAAACTGTTTTTT. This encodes CSVKVTGTTNEKLFF.

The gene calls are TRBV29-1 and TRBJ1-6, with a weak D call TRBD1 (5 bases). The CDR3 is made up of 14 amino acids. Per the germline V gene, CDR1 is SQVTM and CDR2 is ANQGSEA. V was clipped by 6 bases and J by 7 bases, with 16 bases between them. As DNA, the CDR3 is TGCAGCGTGAAACAGGCTAACCGCAATTCACCCCTCCACTTT. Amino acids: CSVKQANRNSPLHF.

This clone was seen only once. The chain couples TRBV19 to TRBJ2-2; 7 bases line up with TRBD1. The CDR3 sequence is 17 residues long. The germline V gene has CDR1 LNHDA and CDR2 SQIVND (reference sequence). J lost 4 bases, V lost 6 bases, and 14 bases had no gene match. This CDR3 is CASSRNRGGAGTGELFF. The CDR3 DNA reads TGTGCCAGTAGCCGCAACCGAGGGGGCGCGGGCACCGGGGAGCTGTTTTTT.

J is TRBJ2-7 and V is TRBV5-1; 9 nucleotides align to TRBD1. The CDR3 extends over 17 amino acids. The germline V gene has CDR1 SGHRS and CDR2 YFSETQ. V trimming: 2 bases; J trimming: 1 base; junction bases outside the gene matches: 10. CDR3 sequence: CASSFRGQGKGSYEQYF. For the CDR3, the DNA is TGCGCCAGCAGCTTCCGGGGACAGGGAAAGGGTTCCTACGAGCAGTACTTC.

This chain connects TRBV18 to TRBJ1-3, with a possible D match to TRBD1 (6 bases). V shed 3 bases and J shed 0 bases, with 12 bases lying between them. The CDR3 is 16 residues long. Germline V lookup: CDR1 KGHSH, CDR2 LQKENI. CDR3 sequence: CASSPSTGTSGNTIYF. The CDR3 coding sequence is TGTGCCAGCTCACCTTCGACAGGAACCTCTGGAAACACCATATATTTT.

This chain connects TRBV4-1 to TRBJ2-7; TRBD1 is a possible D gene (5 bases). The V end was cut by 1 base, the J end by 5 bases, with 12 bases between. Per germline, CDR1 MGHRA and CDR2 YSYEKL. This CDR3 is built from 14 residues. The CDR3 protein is CASSQVYGAHEQYF. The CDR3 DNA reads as TGCGCCAGCAGCCAAGTTTATGGGGCCCACGAGCAGTACTTC.

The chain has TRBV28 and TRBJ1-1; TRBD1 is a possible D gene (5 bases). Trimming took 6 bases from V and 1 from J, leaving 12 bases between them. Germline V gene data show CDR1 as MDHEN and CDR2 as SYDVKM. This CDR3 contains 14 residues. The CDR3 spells CASSLSGGNTEAFF. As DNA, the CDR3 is TGTGCCAGCAGCCTAAGCGGGGGGAACACTGAAGCTTTCTTT.

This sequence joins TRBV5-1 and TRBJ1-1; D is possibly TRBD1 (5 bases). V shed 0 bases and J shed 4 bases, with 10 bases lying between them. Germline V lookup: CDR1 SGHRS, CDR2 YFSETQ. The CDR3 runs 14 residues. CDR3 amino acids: CASSLVVGGTEAFF. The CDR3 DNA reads TGCGCCAGCAGCTTGGTGGTGGGGGGCACTGAAGCTTTCTTT.

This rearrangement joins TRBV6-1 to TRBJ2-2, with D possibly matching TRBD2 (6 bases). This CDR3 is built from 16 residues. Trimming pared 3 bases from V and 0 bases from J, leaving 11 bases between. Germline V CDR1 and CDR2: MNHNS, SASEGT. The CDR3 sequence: CASSDTGLANTGELFF. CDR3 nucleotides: TGTGCCAGCAGTGACACGGGACTCGCGAACACCGGGGAGCTGTTTTTT.

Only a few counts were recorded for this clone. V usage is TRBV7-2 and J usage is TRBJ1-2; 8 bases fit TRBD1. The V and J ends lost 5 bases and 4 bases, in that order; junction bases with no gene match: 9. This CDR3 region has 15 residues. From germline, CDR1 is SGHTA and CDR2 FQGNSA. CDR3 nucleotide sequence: TGTGCCAGCAGCGCCCGGACAGGGCCTATCTATGGCTACACCTTC. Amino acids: CASSARTGPIYGYTF. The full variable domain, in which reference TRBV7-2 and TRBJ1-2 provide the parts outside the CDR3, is GAGVSQSPSNKVTEKGKDVELRCDPISGHTALYWYRQSLGQGLEFLIYFQGNSAPDKSGLPSDRFSAERTGGSVSTLTIQRTQQEDSAVYLCASSARTGPIYGYTFGSGTRLTVV.

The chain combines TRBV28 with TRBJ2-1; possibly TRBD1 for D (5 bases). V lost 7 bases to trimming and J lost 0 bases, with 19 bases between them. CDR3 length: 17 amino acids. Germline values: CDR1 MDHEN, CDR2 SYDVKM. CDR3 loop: CASTTDSLLSSYNEQFF. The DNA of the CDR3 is TGTGCCAGCACGACAGACTCGCTTTTAAGCTCCTACAATGAGCAGTTCTTC.

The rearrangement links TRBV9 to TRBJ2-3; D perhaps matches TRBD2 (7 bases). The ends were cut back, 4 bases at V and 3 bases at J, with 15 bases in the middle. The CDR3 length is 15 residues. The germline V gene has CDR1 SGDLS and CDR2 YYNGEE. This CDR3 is CASSHRAGTTDTQYF. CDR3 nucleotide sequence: TGTGCCAGCAGCCATAGAGCGGGGACAACAGATACGCAGTATTTT. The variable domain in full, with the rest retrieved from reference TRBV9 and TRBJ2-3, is DSGVTQTPKHLITATGQRVTLRCSPRSGDLSVYWYQQSLDQGLQFLIQYYNGEERAKGNILERFSAQQFPDLHSELNLSSLELGDSALYFCASSHRAGTTDTQYFGPGTRLTVL.

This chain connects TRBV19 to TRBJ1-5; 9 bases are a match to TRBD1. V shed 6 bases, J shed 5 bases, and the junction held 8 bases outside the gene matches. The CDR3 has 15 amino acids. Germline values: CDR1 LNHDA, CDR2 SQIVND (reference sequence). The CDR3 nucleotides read TGTGCCAGTAGGGGGGGACAGGGAGGTCATCAGCCCCAGCATTTT. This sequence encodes CASRGGQGGHQPQHF.

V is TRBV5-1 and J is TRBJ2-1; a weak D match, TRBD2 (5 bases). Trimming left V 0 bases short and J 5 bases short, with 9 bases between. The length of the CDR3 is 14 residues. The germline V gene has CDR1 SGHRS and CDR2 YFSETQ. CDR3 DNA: TGCGCCAGCAGCTTGGCCCCGGGGAACAATGAGCAGTTCTTC. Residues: CASSLAPGNNEQFF. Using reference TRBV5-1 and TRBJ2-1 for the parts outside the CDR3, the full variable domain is KAGVTQTPRYLIKTRGQQVTLSCSPISGHRSVSWYQQTPGQGLQFLFEYFSETQRNKGNFPGRFSGRQFSNSRSEMNVSTLELGDSALYLCASSLAPGNNEQFFGPGTRLTVL.